The entry below gives a single T cell receptor beta chain sequence along with its context. Its cognate antigen is unknown. The data belong to a study of T cell responses to AZD1222 COVID-19 vaccine. Study as a whole: Combined were second doses at about 4 or about 12 weeks.

The assay was immunoSEQ multiplex PCR, and TCRdb's table has in-frame clones only and misses some. The sample carries approximately 100,000 clones, roughly nine tenths recorded once. Study-wide points: Scientists sampled the repertoires only once the peak T cell response had passed. The study found Spike-specific TCR breadth and depth rose after two AZD1222 doses. Nearly half of spike-specific TCRs reportedly go after variant regions that carry no mutations.

Trimming took 3 bases from V and 7 from J, leaving 12 bases between them. From germline, CDR1 is MDHEN and CDR2 SYDVKM. The length of the CDR3 is 13 residues. This specimen was peripheral blood, taken on day 0 of AZD1222 vaccination. The rearrangement links TRBV28 to TRBJ2-5; no clear D gene. The clonotype comes from an adult in good health. The DNA of the CDR3 is TGTGCCAGCAGTTTTTACACCCCGAGGACCCAGTACTTC. Amino acid sequence: CASSFYTPRTQYF.